This T cell receptor beta chain was observed in a study of blood T cells in healthy people across ages. Across the whole study: Template switching recovered approximately one barcoded beta molecule for every two T cells.

It was with a sample-barcoded 5' primer and a J-beta primer mix that a second PCR of roughly 6 to 12 cycles was run. TCRdb reprocessed the 5' RACE reads via MiXCR and lists one record per CDR3 protein. The repertoire consists of 600,000 to 850,000 distinct CDR3 sequences, with around a quarter occurring once and the leading ten covering 8% to 10%. This clonotype showed up just a few times. This CDR3 region has 13 residues. V shed 3 bases and J 7 bases; nucleotides not matched to a gene: 5. Germline CDR1 is SQVTM and CDR2 is ANQGSEA. These data were also reused for a study on T cells of mothers and their children.

The sequencing input was blood. This sequence joins TRBV29-1 and TRBJ1-4, with TRBD1 matching over 7 bases. The TCR comes from a boy aged 5-17 years in good health. Here the CDR3 reads CSVDGGGGEKLFF. For the CDR3, the DNA is TGCAGCGTTGACGGAGGGGGCGGTGAAAAACTGTTTTTT.